This T cell receptor beta chain stems from a study of Tregs in tolerant kidney transplant recipients. On the study more broadly: Related graft donors supplied nonmyeloablative bone marrow transplants, and mixed chimerism was transient.

CD4+CD25+CD127- Tregs, CD4+CD25- non-Tregs, CD4 and CD8 cells were sorted. Produced via immunoSEQ multiplex PCR; TCRdb's table is partial and in-frame only. The sample records about 60,000 clones, roughly 92% being singletons. Points from the study as a whole: Tolerant patients' donor-specific Tregs expanded beyond overall Tregs, suggesting antigen-driven growth. The small number of patients limits these findings pending further validation.

The CDR3 totals 11 residues. CDR1 and CDR2 (germline): DFQATT, SNEGSKA (reference sequence). Trimming took 1 base from V and 5 from J, leaving 5 bases between them. About this clone: Its specificity is not known.

The input for sequencing was CD8+ T cells from blood, taken before the transplant. V usage is TRBV20-1 and J usage is TRBJ1-2, with D uncertain. This TCR derives from a human donor who received a combined kidney and bone marrow transplant. CDR3 residues: CSARVNYGYTF. The CDR3 DNA reads as TGCAGTGCTAGAGTAAATTATGGCTACACCTTC.